This T cell receptor beta chain originates from a study of blood T cell repertoires in COVID-19. At the level of the study: Spain, Italy and the United States supplied samples that represented acute and convalescent COVID-19. PBMCs, B-cell-depleted T cells, or T cells were the source of the cDNA or gDNA that made up the material.

Germline V gene lookup returns CDR1 SGHTS and CDR2 YDEGEE. The V gene lost 4 bases and the J gene lost 1 base, with 8 bases spanning the gap. The CDR3 spans 13 residues. This clone came up once. Original processing notes: Amplified reference gene primers provided the basis for estimating nucleated cell counts. The protocol was immunoSEQ multiplex PCR, while the TCRdb copy is restricted to in-frame clones and leaves out a portion. That table furnishes V, J and clone size, whereas the DNA furnished D and trimming. The table has about 110,000 clones, about 87% seen once; the top ten hold under 7%. The chain couples TRBV5-8 to TRBJ1-1; D perhaps matches TRBD1 (5 bases). The material sequenced was peripheral blood. The receptor's source is a woman aged 45 to 65 with acute or convalescent COVID-19. The DNA for the CDR3 is TGTGCCAGCAGCCCGGGGGGGAACACTGAAGCTTTCTTT. Protein: CASSPGGNTEAFF.